The 7 T cell receptor beta chains below were found in one sample sequenced in a study of T-cell memory formation after mild COVID-19. TCRdb reprocessed the 5' RACE reads via MiXCR and lists one record per CDR3 protein. The data hold 250,000 to 400,000 distinct CDR3 sequences, with 14% observed a single time. Sequenced input: PBMCs or a T cell subset sorted from them (not recorded which). The origin of the receptors is a man between 18 and 35 years old who had mild COVID-19 (a few samples of this study predate the infection). Cell type and time point are not known.

This chain joins TRBV29-1 and TRBJ2-3, with 10 bases that match TRBD1. This CDR3 comprises 15 residues. Trimming cost V 3 bases and J 6 bases; bases outside gene matches: 9. Germline CDR1 SQVTM, CDR2 ANQGSEA. Written as DNA, the CDR3 is TGCAGCGTTGAGCTGGGGACAGGGGTGGAGGATACGCAGTATTTT. Translating gives CSVELGTGVEDTQYF.

This clonotype was seen more than once but under ten times. In DNA, the CDR3 is TGTGCCAGCAGCGTATTCTCCCTAGGGGGCAGGACCGGGGAGCTGTTTTTT. Translating it yields CASSVFSLGGRTGELFF. The J gene is TRBJ2-2, the V gene TRBV7-2; 7 positions agree with TRBD1. The CDR3 length is 17 residues. The germline gives CDR1 SGHTA, CDR2 FQGNSA. Trimming cost V 5 bases and J 5 bases; bases outside gene matches: 14.

The count of this clonotype is one. The chain recombines TRBV27 with TRBJ1-2; D ambiguous. The CDR3 consists of 13 residues. V was pared by 3 bases and J by 4 bases, with 9 bases between. Germline assignment: CDR1 MNHEY and CDR2 SMNVEV (reference sequence). The CDR3 reads CASSFGQAYGYTF. The CDR3 DNA follows: TGTGCCAGCAGTTTCGGCCAGGCCTATGGCTACACCTTC.

To note about this clonotype: This sequence may be a read error, since a much larger clone differs from it by one base. The chain has TRBV7-2 and TRBJ2-7, with D unresolved. Germline loops: CDR1 SGHTA, CDR2 FQGNSA. The CDR3 length is 15 residues. CDR3 residues: CASSLTLGLSHEQYF. In nucleotides, the CDR3 is TGTGCCAGCAGCCTTACCTTGGGTCTCTCCCACGAGCAGTACTTC. Full variable domain (outside the CDR3, taken from reference TRBV7-2 and TRBJ2-7): GAGVSQSPSNKVTEKGKDVELRCDPISGHTALYWYRQSLGQGLEFLIYFQGNSAPDKSGLPSDRFSAERTGGSVSTLTIQRTQQEDSAVYLCASSLTLGLSHEQYFGPGTRLTVT.

This clonotype was counted only a few times. J is TRBJ2-1 and V is TRBV6-2 or TRBV6-3, with 7 bases fitting TRBD1. CDR3 length equals 16 residues. V was pared by 2 bases and J by 4 bases, with 8 bases of the junction left unmatched. Germline V gene lookup returns CDR1 MNHEY and CDR2 SVGEGT. The CDR3 DNA is TGTGCCAGCAGTTACCTCCGACAGGGACCATACAATGAGCAGTTCTTC. Its translation is CASSYLRQGPYNEQFF.

This clonotype occurred a few times. The V and J genes are TRBV20-1 and TRBJ1-1; D call uncertain. The CDR3 has 13 amino acids. Trimming took 7 bases from V and 1 from J, leaving 13 bases between them. Germline V CDR1 and CDR2: DFQATT, SNEGSKA (reference sequence). CDR3 nucleotide sequence: TGCAGTGTTCCGGCGACACGGAACACTGAAGCTTTCTTT. This gives the protein CSVPATRNTEAFF.

In this sample, this clonotype turned up many times. The chain has TRBV5-1 and TRBJ2-3; no firm D call. The CDR3 is made up of 15 amino acids. The germline gives CDR1 SGHRS, CDR2 YFSETQ. Deletions cut 0 bases from V and 3 bases from J, with 11 bases between. In DNA, the CDR3 is TGCGCCAGCAGCTTGGAGGGTGCTAGGACAGATACGCAGTATTTT. Amino acids: CASSLEGARTDTQYF.